The TCR beta chain described here comes from a study of blood T cell repertoires in COVID-19. Sequencing used immunoSEQ multiplex PCR; TCRdb keeps in-frame clones, though not all of them. The data show tens of thousands of clones, more than 80% seen once. This CDR3 is built from 15 residues. V was clipped by 2 bases and J by 9 bases; unmatched bases: 9. Germline V gene data show CDR1 as ENHRY and CDR2 as SYGVKD. The specimen sequenced was peripheral blood. The sequence was obtained from a human donor in a cohort sampled during active COVID-19. The chain recombines TRBV10-3 with TRBJ1-1, with TRBD1 identical over 10 bases. The chain's CDR3 is CAISEDVRDRGKAFF. The CDR3 DNA sequence: TGTGCCATCAGTGAGGACGTGCGGGACAGGGGTAAAGCTTTCTTT.